This T cell receptor beta chain was retrieved from a study of cytomegalovirus exposure and HLA in healthy donors. It was the roughly 130-subject validation cohort, separate from the approximately 700-subject first cohort, to which the donors belonged. Comments on this clone: The antigen is undetermined.

CDR3 length: 14 residues. Germline V gene data show CDR1 as MNHEY and CDR2 as SMNVEV (reference sequence). Trimming took 5 bases from V and 2 from J, leaving 12 bases between them. Clones were read by immunoSEQ multiplex PCR, and TCRdb kept only the in-frame ones, dropping some. This repertoire shows 100,000 to 150,000 clones, approximately 86% found once; its top ten account for about 4.4%. Study outcomes and limitations: Confirmation was obtained in vitro that a few CMV-associated chains are specific for CMV antigens. 164 TCR beta chains were listed as cytomegalovirus-associated. High sensitivity and specificity were reportedly achieved when the classifier diagnosed cytomegalovirus status.

This TCR was sampled from a man younger than 35 in good health and CMV-seropositive. The chain carries TRBV27 and TRBJ1-2; no reliable D call. Sequencing used PBMCs. The CDR3 protein is CASSPGFLNYGYTF. CDR3 DNA sequence: TGTGCCAGCAGTCCCGGGTTCCTGAACTATGGCTACACCTTC.